Below, 9 T cell receptor beta chains from the same sample are listed, as sequenced in a study of T cells in Graves' hyperthyroidism and ophthalmopathy. Researchers amplified the TCR beta CDR3 regions from RNA transcripts. When the TCR CDR3 underwent first-round RT-PCR, the HTBI primer set was used. TCRdb fed the multiplex PCR reads into MiXCR, producing one record per CDR3 protein. The sample shows a few hundred thousand distinct CDR3 sequences, about a sixth of them seen only once. Sequencing was performed on blood. The receptors here all came from a woman in her thirties with Graves' hyperthyroidism.

Only a few counts were recorded for this clonotype. V is TRBV29-1 and J is TRBJ2-1; 7 bases are a match to TRBD1. J gave up 5 bases and V 6 bases, and 7 bases lay outside the gene matches. The CDR3 is 13 amino acids. Looked up from germline, CDR1 is SQVTM and CDR2 is ANQGSEA. CDR3 bases: TGCAGCGTGGTTTCCGGGACAGACAATGAGCAGTTCTTC. Residues: CSVVSGTDNEQFF.

This clonotype was seen many times. This chain links TRBV6-5 with TRBJ2-7, with D unclear. From germline, CDR1 is MNHEY and CDR2 SVGAGI. With 0 bases removed from V and 2 bases from J, the gap between germline ends came to 8 bases. This CDR3 region has 14 residues. CDR3 DNA sequence: TGTGCCAGCAGTTACTCCCGGCTAGCCTACGAGCAGTACTTC. It codes for CASSYSRLAYEQYF.

This clonotype was seen at least ten times. The V and J genes are TRBV20-1 and TRBJ2-7; 12 nucleotides agree with TRBD2. Trimming took 0 bases from V and 6 from J; bases not matched to a gene: 3. The CDR3 loop spans 14 amino acids. The germline V gene encodes CDR1 DFQATT and CDR2 SNEGSKA (reference sequence). The CDR3: CSARETSGRSEQYF. The CDR3 DNA reads TGCAGTGCTAGAGAGACTAGCGGGAGAAGCGAGCAGTACTTC.

The V call is TRBV10-3, the J call TRBJ2-7; 10 positions agree with TRBD1. The junction had 10 bases not matched to a gene; V was cut back by 5 bases and J by 6 bases. The CDR3 runs 15 residues. Germline V CDR1 and CDR2: ENHRY, SYGVKD. CDR3 sequence: CAISFRDRGGGEQYF. Here the CDR3 DNA reads TGTGCCATCAGTTTTAGGGACAGGGGCGGAGGCGAGCAGTACTTC.

This clonotype was detected a few times. The chain carries TRBV6-1 and TRBJ2-2; no firm D call. Germline V lookup: CDR1 MNHNS, CDR2 SASEGT. The V and J ends lost 6 bases and 3 bases respectively, with 11 bases between them. The CDR3 covers 14 residues. This CDR3 reads CASRRSVDTGELFF. In nucleotides, the CDR3 is TGTGCCAGCAGGAGGAGCGTGGACACCGGGGAGCTGTTTTTT.

This clonotype was counted ten times or more. The chain uses TRBV28 and TRBJ2-7; D unresolved. Germline loops: CDR1 MDHEN, CDR2 SYDVKM. The V end was cut by 5 bases, the J end by 7 bases, with 12 bases between. The length of the CDR3 is 12 residues. The CDR3 spells CASSAEPREQYF. CDR3 nucleotide sequence: TGTGCCAGCAGTGCCGAGCCGAGGGAGCAGTACTTC.

As to this clonotype: One base away lies a much larger clone, so this may be a sequencing read error. The chain couples TRBV3-1 to TRBJ2-7; 9 bases map to TRBD2. Near its end, the DNA agrees better with TRBJ2-1, so the J call may be wrong. The germline V gene encodes CDR1 LGHDT and CDR2 YNNKEL (reference sequence). The CDR3 is 14 amino acids. CDR3 DNA sequence: TGTGCCAGCAGCCCCGGGCGGGAGGGTTACGAGCAGTTCTTC. Amino acids: CASSPGREGYEQFF.

The sample holds many counts of this clonotype. The chain joins TRBV7-9 to TRBJ2-1; 7 bases are shared with TRBD2. The CDR3 runs to 12 residues. Per germline, CDR1 SEHNR and CDR2 FQNEAQ (reference sequence). V shed 5 bases and J 5 bases; nucleotides not matched to a gene: 0. The CDR3 region has the DNA TGTGCCAGCAGCCGGGGGGACAATGAGCAGTTCTTC. It encodes CASSRGDNEQFF.

This clonotype was seen ten or more times. The chain uses TRBV7-2 and TRBJ1-2; TRBD1 agrees at 7 bases. J lost 3 bases, V lost 1 base, and 5 bases had no gene match. The CDR3 runs to 15 residues. Germline CDR1 SGHTA, CDR2 FQGNSA. CDR3 region: CASSLEGGLYYGYTF. In nucleotides, the CDR3 is TGTGCCAGCAGCTTAGAAGGGGGCCTTTACTATGGCTACACCTTC.